The T cell receptor beta chain described here comes from a study of T cell repertoires in cytomegalovirus infection. Study in general: Indications of both CMV infection and matching HLA type were provided by public TCR beta signatures.

A word on this clonotype: Its antigen is as yet unknown.

The CDR3 contains 16 residues. The V gene's germline CDR1 is SGHVS and CDR2 FQNEAQ. Trimming pared 5 bases from V and 3 bases from J, leaving 17 bases between. TCRdb fed the reads into MiXCR, producing one record per CDR3 protein. Among roughly 700,000 distinct CDR3 sequences listed, around a third were seen once. The chain combines TRBV7-8 with TRBJ1-5, with D possibly TRBD1 on 6 matching bases. This specimen consisted of cultured PBMCs, obtained from culture after CMV antigen stimulation. This clonotype was sampled from a human donor in good health (CMV status not recorded). Some clones in this sample may be carry-over from other donors' samples. CDR3 nucleotide sequence: TGTGCCAGCAGCCCCCTGACGAGGGGGATCAATCAGCCCCAGCATTTT. This encodes CASSPLTRGINQPQHF.